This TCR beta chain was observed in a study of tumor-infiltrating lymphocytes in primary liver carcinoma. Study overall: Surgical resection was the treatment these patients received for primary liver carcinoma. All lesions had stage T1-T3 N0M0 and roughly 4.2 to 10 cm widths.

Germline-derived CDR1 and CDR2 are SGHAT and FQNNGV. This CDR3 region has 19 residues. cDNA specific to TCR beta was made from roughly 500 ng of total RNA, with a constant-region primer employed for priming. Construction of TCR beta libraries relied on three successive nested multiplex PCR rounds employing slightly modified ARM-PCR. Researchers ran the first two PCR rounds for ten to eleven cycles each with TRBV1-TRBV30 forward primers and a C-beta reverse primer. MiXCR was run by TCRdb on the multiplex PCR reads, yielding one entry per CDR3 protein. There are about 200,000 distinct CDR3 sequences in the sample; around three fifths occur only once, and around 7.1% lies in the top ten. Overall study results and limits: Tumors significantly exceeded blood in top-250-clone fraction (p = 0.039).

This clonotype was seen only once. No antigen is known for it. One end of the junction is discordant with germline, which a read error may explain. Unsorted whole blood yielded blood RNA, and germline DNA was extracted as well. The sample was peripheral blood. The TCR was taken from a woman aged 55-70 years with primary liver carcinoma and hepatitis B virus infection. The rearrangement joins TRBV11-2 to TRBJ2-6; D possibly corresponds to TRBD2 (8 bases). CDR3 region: CASSLGQLWTSSGANFLTF. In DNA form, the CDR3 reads TGTGCTAGCAGCCTGGGACAGCTCTGGACTAGCTCTGGGGCCAACTTCCTGACTTTC.